In this sample, the clone carrying this T cell receptor (beta chain) turned up once. Measured with immunoSEQ multiplex PCR; TCRdb has only the in-frame clones, and not every one. The sample has approximately 8,800 clones; around 66% are singletons. The data originate from a study of neoadjuvant anti-PD-1 for oral cavity cancer. Across the whole study: Nivolumab at 3 mg/kg was mostly given biweekly, three to four doses, pre-surgery. Non-progressing patients received a fourth nivolumab dose near day 43, then surgery on days 50-56.

This CDR3 is built from 17 residues. Germline-derived CDR1 and CDR2 are SGHDN and FVKESK. V lost 3 bases to trimming and J lost 0 bases, with 12 bases between them. Stated time point: after neoadjuvant nivolumab, at surgical resection. Patients had HPV-negative, locally advanced oral cavity squamous cell carcinoma. Analysis of PBMCs was direct, with no culture step. The TCR comes from a person aged 40 to 85 with oral cavity squamous cell carcinoma. The rearrangement joins TRBV14 to TRBJ1-6; D is undetermined. The input for sequencing was PBMCs, taken after nivolumab (anti-PD-1) treatment. CDR3 sequence reads: CASSHPRESSYNSPLHF. For the CDR3, the DNA is TGTGCCAGCAGCCACCCCCGAGAGAGCTCCTATAATTCACCCCTCCACTTT.